The sequence of this T cell receptor (beta chain) was determined in a study of early T cells in non-severe SARS-CoV-2 infection. Study summary: The input, bulk RNA from unsorted whole blood, was sequenced, and chains were unpaired.

Germline-derived CDR1 and CDR2 are SGHRS and YFSETQ. The CDR3 is 13 amino acids. The germline V and J ends were trimmed by 4 bases and 3 bases, with 10 bases remaining between them. On this clonotype: What it binds is unknown.

Study-wide results and limits: CD4 and private specificities were missed by VDJdb matching, which favored anti-spike CD8 responses.

Individual cDNA molecules received unique molecular identifiers during library preparation. TCRdb analysed the 5' RACE reads with MiXCR anew, one entry per CDR3 protein. The sample yields roughly 40,000 distinct CDR3 sequences, around 4.5% seen once. The sequence was collected from an adult who was a healthcare worker with PCR-confirmed SARS-CoV-2 infection or an uninfected control (not recorded which). The chain links TRBV5-1 to TRBJ1-1; D uncertain. Specimen: whole blood. As DNA, the CDR3 is TGCGCCAGCAGCCCATACCCCGACACTGAAGCTTTCTTT. Residues: CASSPYPDTEAFF.